These 22 T cell receptor beta chains came from one sample sequenced in a study of T cell responses to AZD1222 COVID-19 vaccine. Clones were read by immunoSEQ multiplex PCR, and TCRdb kept only the in-frame ones, dropping some. The data contain tens of thousands of clones, just over 90% of them singletons. The input for sequencing was peripheral blood, taken on day 0 of MenACWY control vaccination. These receptors were obtained from an adult in good health.

This chain links TRBV7-9 with TRBJ2-7; D uncertain. The CDR3 covers 15 residues. Trimming pared 2 bases from V and 3 bases from J, leaving 14 bases between. Germline loops: CDR1 SEHNR, CDR2 FQNEAQ (reference sequence). The CDR3 is CASSLRSGRYYEQYF. Here the CDR3 DNA reads TGTGCCAGCAGCTTAAGGTCCGGACGGTACTACGAGCAGTACTTC.

The J gene is TRBJ1-2, the V gene TRBV6-5; 9 bases are shared with TRBD1. Germline trimming cut 3 bases from V and 6 bases from J; bases unmatched to any gene: 5. CDR3 length: 14 amino acids. CDR1 and CDR2 from the germline V gene are MNHEY and SVGAGI. CDR3 region: CASSYSGTGNGYTF. CDR3 nucleotide sequence: TGTGCCAGCAGTTATAGCGGGACAGGGAATGGCTACACCTTC.

The rearrangement uses TRBV6-4 and TRBJ1-2, with a tentative D call TRBD1 (5 bases). This CDR3 is 13 amino acids long. CDR1 is MRHNA, CDR2 SNTAGT, per germline. Deletions cut 6 bases from V and 3 bases from J, with 11 bases between. CDR3 sequence: CASRGDGHYGYTF. The CDR3 coding sequence is TGTGCCAGCAGAGGGGACGGGCACTATGGCTACACCTTC.

This chain joins TRBV24-1 and TRBJ2-1; the D is unclear. The CDR3 covers 11 residues. Trimming left V 7 bases short and J 6 bases short, with 6 bases between. Germline CDR1 is KGHDR and CDR2 is SFDVKD. This CDR3 reads CATSQLNEQFF. The DNA for the CDR3 is TGTGCCACCAGCCAACTCAATGAGCAGTTCTTC.

The rearrangement links TRBV5-1 to TRBJ2-1, with 7 bases that match TRBD1. The CDR3 has 16 residues. Germline CDR1 is SGHRS and CDR2 is YFSETQ. The junction had 14 bases not matched to a gene; V was cut back by 4 bases and J by 7 bases. The CDR3 nucleotides read TGCGCCAGCAGCCAAATGTACAGGGGCGCCGGGAATGAGCAGTTCTTC. Amino acids: CASSQMYRGAGNEQFF.

The chain carries TRBV10-3 and TRBJ1-4, with TRBD1 identical over 9 bases. The CDR3 spans 14 residues. Looked up from germline, CDR1 is ENHRY and CDR2 is SYGVKD. Trimming cost V 3 bases and J 5 bases; bases outside gene matches: 1. This CDR3 is CAISEGTGNEKLFF. CDR3 nucleotide sequence: TGTGCCATCAGTGAAGGGACAGGGAATGAAAAACTGTTTTTT.

V and J are TRBV30 and TRBJ2-1, with D unclear. Germline loops: CDR1 GTSNPN, CDR2 SVGIG (reference sequence). The CDR3 is 11 amino acids. V gave up 2 bases and J gave up 11 bases, with 10 bases separating them. CDR3 DNA: TGTGCCTGGAGTCAGCGTACCCAGCAGTTCTTC. As protein: CAWSQRTQQFF.

There are a few counts of this clone. V is TRBV19 and J is TRBJ2-2, with a weak D call TRBD1 (5 bases). CDR1 is LNHDA and CDR2 is SQIVND in the germline V gene (reference sequence). The CDR3 is 15 residues long. V lost 3 bases, J lost 1 base, and 9 bases lay in between. The CDR3 sequence is CASSILGVNTGELFF. The CDR3 bases are TGTGCCAGTAGTATTTTAGGGGTGAACACCGGGGAGCTGTTTTTT.

V is TRBV9 and J is TRBJ1-4, with D uncertain. The CDR3 loop spans 15 amino acids. Germline assignment: CDR1 SGDLS and CDR2 YYNGEE. V was cut by 5 bases and J by 0 bases, with 11 bases left in between. The CDR3 is CASSASVATNEKLFF. In DNA form, the CDR3 reads TGTGCCAGCAGTGCCTCGGTTGCAACTAATGAAAAACTGTTTTTT.

V and J are TRBV12-3 or TRBV12-4 and TRBJ1-1; no clear D gene. The CDR3 is 12 residues long. V was shortened by 7 bases and J by 0 bases, with 6 bases between the two germline ends. The CDR3 sequence: CASTRVNTEAFF. The CDR3 bases are TGTGCCAGCACCCGGGTGAACACTGAAGCTTTCTTT.

The chain employs TRBV7-6 and TRBJ1-1; tentative D call: TRBD1 (6 bases). V shed 8 bases and J shed 0 bases, with 10 bases lying between them. There are 13 residues in the CDR3. Germline V gene lookup returns CDR1 SGHVS and CDR2 FNYEAQ. In DNA form, the CDR3 reads TGTGCCAGCTCGACAGGTCTGAACACTGAAGCTTTCTTT. The encoded protein is CASSTGLNTEAFF. Combining the CDR3 with reference TRBV7-6 and TRBJ1-1 gives the whole variable domain GAGVSQSPRYKVTKRGQDVALRCDPISGHVSLYWYRQALGQGPEFLTYFNYEAQQDKSGLPNDRFSAERPEGSISTLTIQRTEQRDSAMYRCASSTGLNTEAFFGQGTRLTVV.

About this clone itself: This sample also contains other DNA sequences that code for the same CDR3. The V gene is TRBV2, the J gene TRBJ1-1, with 7 bases lining up with TRBD1. V was pared by 8 bases and J by 0 bases, with 6 bases of the junction left unmatched. Germline V lookup: CDR1 SNHLY, CDR2 FYNNEI. The CDR3 has 14 residues. For the CDR3, the DNA is TGTGCCAGCCGAGGGGACAGCCTGAACACTGAAGCTTTCTTT. It translates to CASRGDSLNTEAFF.

The chain has TRBV28 and TRBJ2-2, with D hard to call. Trimming shortened V by 7 bases and J by 0 bases, and 15 bases separated the two germline ends. This CDR3 has 16 amino acids. Germline V gene data show CDR1 as MDHEN and CDR2 as SYDVKM. The CDR3: CASNQFPSTNTGELFF. CDR3 sequence (DNA): TGTGCCAGCAACCAATTCCCGAGTACGAACACCGGGGAGCTGTTTTTT.

The chain employs TRBV5-4 and TRBJ1-1; TRBD1 agrees at 8 bases. Germline V CDR1 and CDR2: SGHNT, YYREEE (reference sequence). The junction had 5 bases not matched to a gene; V was cut back by 3 bases and J by 1 base. This CDR3 is built from 15 residues. The CDR3 region has the DNA TGTGCCAGCAGCTCAGGGGGCGGGCGGAACACTGAAGCTTTCTTT. It yields the protein CASSSGGGRNTEAFF. The full variable domain, its missing parts supplied by reference TRBV5-4 and TRBJ1-1, is ETGVTQSPTHLIKTRGQQVTLRCSSQSGHNTVSWYQQALGQGPQFIFQYYREEENGRGNFPPRFSGLQFPNYSSELNVNALELDDSALYLCASSSGGGRNTEAFFGQGTRLTVV.

This chain connects TRBV4-3 to TRBJ2-4; D is possibly TRBD1 or TRBD2 (5 bases each). Germline V lookup: CDR1 LGHNA, CDR2 YSLEER. V lost 4 bases, J lost 15 bases, and 19 bases lay in between. The CDR3 covers 13 residues. DNA of the CDR3: TGCGCCAGCAGCCTTCTCCGGGACGACGTCCGGTACTTC. Residues: CASSLLRDDVRYF.

The chain has TRBV19 and TRBJ1-1; 7 bases match TRBD1. The germline V gene encodes CDR1 LNHDA and CDR2 SQIVND (reference sequence). This CDR3 is built from 15 residues. J lost 3 bases, V lost 7 bases, and 11 bases had no gene match. The CDR3 DNA reads as TGTGCCAGTACCCTGGGGGCAGGGGGGGACACTGAAGCTTTCTTT. This codes for CASTLGAGGDTEAFF. The full variable domain, completed using reference TRBV19 and TRBJ1-1, is DGGITQSPKYLFRKEGQNVTLSCEQNLNHDAMYWYRQDPGQGLRLIYYSQIVNDFQKGDIAEGYSVSREKKESFPLTVTSAQKNPTAFYLCASTLGAGGDTEAFFGQGTRLTVV.

The CDR3 sequence is CASSLWTVNNEQFF. The CDR3 bases are TGTGCCAGCAGCTTGTGGACAGTCAACAATGAGCAGTTCTTC. The chain joins TRBV7-2 to TRBJ2-1; a weak D match, TRBD1 (6 bases). V lost 3 bases to trimming and J lost 5 bases, with 11 bases between them. Per germline, CDR1 SGHTA and CDR2 FQGNSA. The CDR3 covers 14 residues.

This sequence joins TRBV6-2 or TRBV6-3 and TRBJ2-1; possible D gene TRBD2, 6 bases. Germline V lookup: CDR1 MNHEY, CDR2 SVGEGT. V gave up 2 bases and J gave up 6 bases, with 17 bases separating them. The CDR3 contains 16 residues. The CDR3 region has the DNA TGTGCCAGCAGTTACATCCCGGGACTCCGACCCAATGAGCAGTTCTTC. Translated: CASSYIPGLRPNEQFF.

The V and J genes are TRBV2 and TRBJ1-4, with 7 positions matching TRBD1. The germline CDR1 and CDR2 sequences are SNHLY and FYNNEI. This CDR3 spans 14 amino acids. J lost 8 bases, V lost 2 bases, and 5 bases had no gene match. CDR3 bases: TGTGCCAGCAGTGAACCCCCAGGGGGAGAAAAACTGTTTTTT. The encoded protein is CASSEPPGGEKLFF.

The V and J genes are TRBV10-1 and TRBJ1-2; D might be TRBD1 (6 bases). The CDR3 sequence is 16 residues long. Germline V gene lookup returns CDR1 WNHNN and CDR2 SYGVQD (reference sequence). Trimming shortened V by 0 bases and J by 4 bases, and 15 bases separated the two germline ends. CDR3 sequence: CASSESPGQYTYGYTF. Here the CDR3 DNA reads TGCGCCAGCAGTGAGTCTCCTGGACAGTATACCTATGGCTACACCTTC.

This chain links TRBV30 with TRBJ1-3; D is uncertain. V lost 2 bases and J lost 1, with 12 bases in between. Germline CDR1 reads GTSNPN; CDR2 reads SVGIG (reference sequence). The CDR3 has 15 amino acids. The CDR3 is CAWSQRRTSGNTIYF. The CDR3 coding sequence is TGTGCCTGGAGTCAAAGGCGGACTTCTGGAAACACCATATATTTT.

The chain combines TRBV27 with TRBJ2-7; D remains unclear. This CDR3 has 14 residues. CDR1 MNHEY and CDR2 SMNVEV come from the germline V gene (reference sequence). Between the trimmed V and J ends, which lost 1 base and 2 bases, there was a span of 9 bases. CDR3 nucleotide sequence: TGTGCCAGCAGTTTATACGCCGCCACCTACGAGCAGTACTTC. Amino acid sequence: CASSLYAATYEQYF.